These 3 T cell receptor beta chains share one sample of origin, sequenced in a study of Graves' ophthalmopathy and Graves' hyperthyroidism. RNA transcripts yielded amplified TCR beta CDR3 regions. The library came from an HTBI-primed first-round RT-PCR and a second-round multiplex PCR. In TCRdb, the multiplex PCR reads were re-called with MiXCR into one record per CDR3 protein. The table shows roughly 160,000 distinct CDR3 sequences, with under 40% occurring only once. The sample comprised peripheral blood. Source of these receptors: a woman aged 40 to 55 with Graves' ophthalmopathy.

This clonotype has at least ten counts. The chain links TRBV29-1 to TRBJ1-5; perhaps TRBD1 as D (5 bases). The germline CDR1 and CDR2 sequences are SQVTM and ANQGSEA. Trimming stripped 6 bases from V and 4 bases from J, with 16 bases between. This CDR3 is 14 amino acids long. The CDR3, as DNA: TGCAGCGTCTCGGCGGGGGGTTTGAATCAGCCCCAGCATTTT. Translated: CSVSAGGLNQPQHF.

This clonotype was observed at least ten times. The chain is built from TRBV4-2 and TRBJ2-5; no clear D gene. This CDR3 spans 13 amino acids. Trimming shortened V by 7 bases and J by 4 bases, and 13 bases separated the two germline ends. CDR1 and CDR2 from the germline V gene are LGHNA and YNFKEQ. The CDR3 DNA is TGTGCCAGCACAACGACAATGGCAGAGACCCAGTACTTC. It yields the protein CASTTTMAETQYF.

CDR3 nucleotide sequence: TGTGCCAGCAGTCGTGGTTGGAAGGAGACCCAGTACTTC. Translated, it gives CASSRGWKETQYF. The gene calls are TRBV28 and TRBJ2-5; D gene uncertain. The CDR3 length is 13 residues. Per the germline V gene, CDR1 is MDHEN and CDR2 is SYDVKM. V was trimmed by 5 bases and J by 5 bases, leaving 12 bases between them.